These 32 T cell receptor beta chains share one sample of origin, sequenced in a study of blood T cell repertoires in COVID-19. The protocol was immunoSEQ multiplex PCR, while the TCRdb copy is restricted to in-frame clones and leaves out a portion. The sample comprises fewer than 150,000 clones, approximately 86% of which are singletons, and 15% to 20% rests with the top ten. The sequencing input was peripheral blood. These receptors were taken from a woman in her forties or fifties who had recovered from COVID-19.

This clone was found a few times. The CDR3 sequence is CASTPSGGPDSGYTF. The CDR3 bases are TGTGCCAGCACCCCATCGGGGGGGCCCGACTCTGGCTACACCTTC. The chain recombines TRBV6-5 with TRBJ1-2, with D possibly TRBD1 on 6 matching bases. The CDR3 spans 15 residues. CDR1 and CDR2 from the germline V gene are MNHEY and SVGAGI. V was cut by 7 bases and J by 7 bases, with 22 bases left in between.

The chain recombines TRBV7-2 with TRBJ1-6, with a possible D match to TRBD1 (5 bases). This CDR3 spans 16 amino acids. Germline V gene data show CDR1 as SGHTA and CDR2 as FQGNSA. Trimming removed 3 bases at V and 4 bases at J, with 13 bases between. Here the CDR3 DNA reads TGTGCCAGCAGCTTTATTGGGGCAGCTTATAATTCACCCCTCCACTTT. This sequence encodes CASSFIGAAYNSPLHF.

The chain has TRBV4-2 and TRBJ1-1, with D possibly TRBD1 on 5 matching bases. The V end was cut by 0 bases, the J end by 3 bases, with 14 bases between. There are 16 residues in the CDR3. Germline V CDR1 and CDR2: LGHNA, YNFKEQ. The CDR3 sequence is CASSQDKKGGDTEAFF. The CDR3 nucleotides are TGTGCCAGCAGCCAAGATAAGAAGGGAGGGGACACTGAAGCTTTCTTT.

The count of this clone is one. The V and J genes are TRBV3-1 (or the pseudogene TRBV3-2) and TRBJ2-4; 12 bases match TRBD2. Germline CDR1 reads LGHDT; CDR2 reads YNNKEL (reference sequence). This CDR3 spans 17 amino acids. The junction had 10 bases not matched to a gene; V was cut back by 4 bases and J by 6 bases. The DNA for the CDR3 is TGTGCCAGCAGCCCGCAGGGGACTAGCGGGCCTCTAAACATTCAGTACTTC. This sequence encodes CASSPQGTSGPLNIQYF.

This clone was observed a few times. This chain links TRBV6-5 with TRBJ1-1; D gene unclear. This CDR3 spans 13 amino acids. Germline V gives CDR1 MNHEY, CDR2 SVGAGI. V was shortened by 4 bases and J by 1 base, with 7 bases between the two germline ends. The CDR3 DNA reads as TGTGCCAGCAGTTTTCAGAAGAACACTGAAGCTTTCTTT. Translating it yields CASSFQKNTEAFF.

The chain has TRBV5-3 and TRBJ2-7; TRBD1 aligns across 12 bases. TRBV5-3 belongs to the ORF category, with a function that is uncertain. The CDR3 is made up of 19 amino acids. Germline trimming cut 4 bases from V and 1 base from J; bases unmatched to any gene: 15. This CDR3 is CARSRPGTGGGRLSYEQYF. The CDR3 coding sequence is TGTGCCAGAAGCCGGCCCGGGACAGGGGGCGGAAGGTTGTCCTACGAGCAGTACTTC.

This clone has a count of ten or more. The chain employs TRBV21-1 and TRBJ2-7; the table's D call, TRBD2, was not checked against the DNA. TRBV21-1 is a recognized pseudogene. The CDR3 runs 15 residues. The DNA of the CDR3 is TGTGCCAGCAGCATAGGTGCGGATAGCTCCTACGAGCAGTACTTC. Residues: CASSIGADSSYEQYF.

The rearrangement joins TRBV3-1 (or the pseudogene TRBV3-2) to TRBJ2-7, with 10 bases matching TRBD2. Losses at the gene ends were 8 bases for V and 6 bases for J; bases not matched to a gene: 16. CDR1 is LGHDT, CDR2 YNNKEL, per germline (reference sequence). CDR3 size: 16 residues. Here the CDR3 reads CASGSRASGSLGEQYF. As DNA, the CDR3 is TGTGCCAGCGGGAGTCGGGCTAGCGGGAGTTTAGGCGAGCAGTACTTC.

This rearrangement joins TRBV14 to TRBJ2-7; D is perhaps TRBD1 (6 bases). With 4 bases removed from V and 1 base from J, the gap between germline ends came to 23 bases. Germline V gives CDR1 SGHDN, CDR2 FVKESK. The CDR3 is made up of 18 amino acids. In nucleotides, the CDR3 is TGTGCCAGCAGCCCTCTGTTCCCGGCCGAGGGGGAATCCTACGAGCAGTACTTC. This gives the protein CASSPLFPAEGESYEQYF.

CDR3 in amino acids: CASSQTDLREAFF. CDR3 bases: TGTGCCAGCAGCCAGACAGACCTACGCGAGGCTTTCTTT. The gene calls are TRBV14 and TRBJ1-1; tentatively, D is TRBD1 (5 bases). V lost 3 bases to trimming and J lost 11 bases, with 16 bases between them. CDR1 and CDR2 (germline): SGHDN, FVKESK. The CDR3 loop spans 13 amino acids.

J is TRBJ1-2 and V is TRBV29-1; no clear D gene. The CDR3 totals 14 residues. Germline CDR1 reads SQVTM; CDR2 reads ANQGSEA. Trimming shortened V by 4 bases and J by 8 bases, and 20 bases separated the two germline ends. This CDR3 reads CSVVGDPEVEGYTF. The DNA for the CDR3 is TGCAGCGTTGTCGGTGACCCGGAGGTGGAAGGCTACACCTTC.

The chain uses TRBV27 and TRBJ2-2, with 14 bases identical to TRBD2. CDR1 MNHEY and CDR2 SMNVEV come from the germline V gene (reference sequence). V was clipped by 5 bases and J by 7 bases; unmatched bases: 6. There are 16 residues in the CDR3. The CDR3 DNA follows: TGTGCCAGCAGTCGACTAGCGGGGGGGTCCTACGGGGAGCTGTTTTTT. This translates into CASSRLAGGSYGELFF.

This chain links TRBV11-2 with TRBJ1-5, with D possibly matching TRBD1 (6 bases). There are 14 residues in the CDR3. Trimming cost V 5 bases and J 6 bases, with 14 bases left between them. Germline V gives CDR1 SGHAT, CDR2 FQNNGV. The CDR3 protein is CASSQRGAGQPQHF. The CDR3 region has the DNA TGTGCCAGCAGCCAACGGGGGGCGGGTCAGCCCCAGCATTTT.

V gene TRBV19 combines with J gene TRBJ2-2; D is perhaps TRBD1 (8 bases). V was shortened by 7 bases and J by 4 bases, with 19 bases between the two germline ends. In germline, CDR1 is LNHDA, CDR2 SQIVND (reference sequence). The CDR3 has 16 amino acids. The CDR3 region is CASTRLAGGSTGELFF. CDR3 coding DNA: TGTGCCAGTACTAGACTAGCAGGGGGCAGCACCGGGGAGCTGTTTTTT.

This chain connects TRBV14 to TRBJ2-1; 12 nucleotides line up with TRBD2. Germline V lookup: CDR1 SGHDN, CDR2 FVKESK. J was trimmed by 6 bases and V by 2 bases; bases with no gene match: 2. The CDR3 runs 15 residues. The CDR3 region is CASSQLAGGPNEQFF. The CDR3 bases are TGTGCCAGCAGCCAACTAGCGGGAGGGCCCAATGAGCAGTTCTTC.

This sequence joins TRBV2 and TRBJ1-4; possible D gene TRBD1, 5 bases. CDR3 length equals 15 residues. Trimming removed 2 bases at V and 6 bases at J, with 13 bases between. CDR1 SNHLY and CDR2 FYNNEI come from the germline V gene. The CDR3 protein is CASSEWTARDEKLFF. CDR3 nucleotide sequence: TGTGCCAGCAGTGAATGGACGGCCAGGGATGAAAAACTGTTTTTT.

This clone was counted once. The chain recombines TRBV15 with TRBJ1-2, with 8 bases identical to TRBD1. The CDR3 sequence is 18 residues long. J gave up 2 bases and V 5 bases, and 16 bases lay outside the gene matches. Looked up from germline, CDR1 is LNHNV and CDR2 is YYDKDF (reference sequence). The CDR3 sequence is CATSGGPGQGARNYGYTF. CDR3 bases: TGTGCCACCAGCGGCGGACCCGGGCAGGGGGCGCGGAACTATGGCTACACCTTC.

The chain has TRBV2 and TRBJ2-7; the match to TRBD1 covers 8 bases. Germline CDR1 is SNHLY and CDR2 is FYNNEI. This CDR3 is built from 14 residues. The V gene end was trimmed by 6 bases and the J gene end by 2 bases; junction bases not matched to a gene: 6. In nucleotides, the CDR3 is TGTGCCAGCAGCCCGGGACAGGTACCCTACGAGCAGTACTTC. Amino acids: CASSPGQVPYEQYF.

The CDR3, as DNA: TGTGCCAGCAGTGAAGTGCCAGGCTTGACAGATACGCAGTATTTT. Amino acids: CASSEVPGLTDTQYF. The chain joins TRBV6-1 to TRBJ2-3, with D hard to call. V lost 1 base and J lost 3, with 11 bases in between. The CDR3 contains 15 residues. Germline V lookup: CDR1 MNHNS, CDR2 SASEGT.

The chain recombines TRBV30 with TRBJ2-3; 12 bases align to TRBD2. CDR1 and CDR2 from the germline V gene are GTSNPN and SVGIG (reference sequence). This CDR3 comprises 17 residues. The V and J ends lost 0 bases and 4 bases, in that order; junction bases with no gene match: 8. The CDR3 DNA reads as TGTGCCTGGAGTGTAAGCCGGACTAGCGGGACAGCAGATACGCAGTATTTT. Translated, it gives CAWSVSRTSGTADTQYF.

The chain uses TRBV6-5 and TRBJ2-5; D is uncertain. The CDR3 has 11 residues. Trimming removed 5 bases from V and 3 bases from J, with 4 bases in between. The V gene's germline CDR1 is MNHEY and CDR2 SVGAGI. The CDR3 DNA reads TGTGCCAGCAGTCAAAAAGAGACCCAGTACTTC. Its translation is CASSQKETQYF.

This clone has only a few counts. The V and J genes are TRBV7-7 and TRBJ2-7; the match to TRBD2 covers 9 bases. The CDR3 totals 15 residues. Germline V gene sequence: CDR1 SSHAT, CDR2 FNYEAQ (reference sequence). Losses at the gene ends were 5 bases for V and 2 bases for J; bases not matched to a gene: 7. The CDR3 loop is CASSPVPSGAYEQYF. The CDR3 region has the DNA TGTGCCAGCAGCCCCGTACCTAGCGGGGCCTACGAGCAGTACTTC.

The chain has TRBV28 and TRBJ2-5, with 7 bases lining up with TRBD2. The CDR3 is made up of 16 amino acids. CDR1 is MDHEN, CDR2 SYDVKM, per germline. Trimming cost V 4 bases and J 0 bases; bases outside gene matches: 8. This CDR3 reads CASSSLGLGNQETQYF. The CDR3 nucleotides read TGTGCCAGCAGTTCCCTCGGACTAGGGAACCAAGAGACCCAGTACTTC.

This chain joins TRBV6-1 and TRBJ2-3, with unresolved D. The CDR3 has 12 amino acids. Trimming stripped 1 base from V and 4 bases from J, with 3 bases between. CDR1 is MNHNS, CDR2 SASEGT, per germline. For the CDR3, the DNA is TGTGCCAGCAGTGAAGTATCAGATACGCAGTATTTT. Amino acid sequence: CASSEVSDTQYF.

The V call is TRBV4-3, the J call TRBJ1-2; D is perhaps TRBD1 (6 bases). V was pared by 4 bases and J by 3 bases, with 12 bases between. Germline V CDR1 and CDR2: LGHNA, YSLEER. The CDR3 covers 14 residues. CDR3 sequence: CASSRGGSDYGYTF. The DNA of the CDR3 is TGCGCCAGCAGCCGGGGGGGCTCTGACTATGGCTACACCTTC.

The J gene is TRBJ2-5, the V gene TRBV11-2; tentatively, D is TRBD1 (5 bases). CDR3 size: 14 residues. V was trimmed by 1 base and J by 5 bases, leaving 11 bases between them. Germline V CDR1 and CDR2: SGHAT, FQNNGV. CDR3 amino acids: CASSLARGMETQYF. DNA for the CDR3: TGTGCCAGCAGCTTAGCTAGGGGTATGGAGACCCAGTACTTC.

The CDR3 region is CASRGQDYYGYTF. In DNA, the CDR3 is TGTGCCAGCAGAGGACAGGACTACTATGGCTACACCTTC. J is TRBJ1-2 and V is TRBV4-2, with 7 nucleotides matching TRBD1. The germline CDR1 and CDR2 sequences are LGHNA and YNFKEQ. CDR3 length: 13 amino acids. The trim removed 6 bases at V and 3 bases at J, leaving 4 bases unmatched.

The rearrangement links TRBV7-2 to TRBJ2-7, with 9 bases matching TRBD1. With V trimmed by 7 bases and J by 1 base, 5 bases remained unmatched. The CDR3 is 14 residues long. From germline, CDR1 is SGHTA and CDR2 FQGNSA. CDR3 sequence: CASKRDRDSYEQYF. The CDR3 nucleotides read TGTGCCAGCAAACGGGACAGGGATTCCTACGAGCAGTACTTC.

V usage is TRBV5-6 and J usage is TRBJ2-5; TRBD1 might be the D (8 bases). This CDR3 is 14 amino acids long. Trimming stripped 3 bases from V and 3 bases from J, with 12 bases between. The germline V gene has CDR1 SGHDT and CDR2 YYEEEE. The CDR3 loop is CASSWTGREETQYF. The DNA of the CDR3 is TGTGCCAGCAGCTGGACAGGGAGGGAAGAGACCCAGTACTTC. Using reference TRBV5-6 and TRBJ2-5 for the parts outside the CDR3, the full variable domain is DAGVTQSPTHLIKTRGQQVTLRCSPKSGHDTVSWYQQALGQGPQFIFQYYEEEERQRGNFPDRFSGHQFPNYSSELNVNALLLGDSALYLCASSWTGREETQYFGPGTRLLVL.

The genes are TRBV7-2 and TRBJ2-7; D is undetermined. The CDR3 covers 14 residues. V was shortened by 5 bases and J by 6 bases, with 17 bases between the two germline ends. Germline lookup yields CDR1 SGHTA and CDR2 FQGNSA. The CDR3 sequence is CASSPNRLLSEQYF. The CDR3 DNA is TGTGCCAGCAGCCCCAACCGGTTGTTAAGCGAGCAGTACTTC.

The chain has TRBV18 and TRBJ1-1, with no clear D. The CDR3 loop spans 13 amino acids. Deletions cut 6 bases from V and 0 bases from J, with 8 bases between. The germline gives CDR1 KGHSH, CDR2 LQKENI. The CDR3 DNA sequence: TGTGCCAGCTCCGCGGGGATGAACACTGAAGCTTTCTTT. Its protein product is CASSAGMNTEAFF. Looking up the rest from reference TRBV18 and TRBJ1-1 gives the full variable domain: NAGVMQNPRHLVRRRGQEARLRCSPMKGHSHVYWYRQLPEEGLKFMVYLQKENIIDESGMPKERFSAEFPKEGPSILRIQQVVRGDSAAYFCASSAGMNTEAFFGQGTRLTVV.

This chain joins TRBV5-1 and TRBJ1-2; D is uncertain. The CDR3 totals 15 residues. Trimming stripped 4 bases from V and 3 bases from J, with 16 bases between. The germline V gene has CDR1 SGHRS and CDR2 YFSETQ. Here the CDR3 reads CASSGSHIRDYGYTF. CDR3 sequence (DNA): TGCGCCAGCAGCGGATCACACATTCGGGACTATGGCTACACCTTC.